The next 30 T cell receptor beta chains were all read from a single sample in a study of blood T cell repertoires in COVID-19. The data were produced by immunoSEQ multiplex PCR, yet TCRdb's version contains in-frame clones alone and is incomplete. The sample lists approximately 200,000 clones, roughly four fifths occurring once. Sequencing was carried out using peripheral blood. The receptors come from a human donor with acute or convalescent COVID-19. The donor label of this sample is uncertain.

The chain combines TRBV20-1 with TRBJ2-7; no definite D call. The CDR3 is made up of 11 amino acids. V shed 3 bases and J shed 6 bases, with 9 bases lying between them. Germline lookup yields CDR1 DFQATT and CDR2 SNEGSKA (reference sequence). The CDR3 nucleotides are TGCAGTGCTAGCATAGAGTTCGAGCAGTACTTC. As protein: CSASIEFEQYF.

The V and J genes are TRBV5-1 and TRBJ2-7; TRBD2 aligns across 10 bases. Germline V gene data show CDR1 as SGHRS and CDR2 as YFSETQ. The CDR3 has 15 amino acids. J was trimmed by 2 bases and V by 5 bases; bases with no gene match: 7. The CDR3 sequence: CASRAGTSVTYEQYF. CDR3 DNA sequence: TGCGCCAGCAGGGCTGGGACTAGCGTGACCTACGAGCAGTACTTC. Variable domain in full (rest from reference TRBV5-1 and TRBJ2-7): KAGVTQTPRYLIKTRGQQVTLSCSPISGHRSVSWYQQTPGQGLQFLFEYFSETQRNKGNFPGRFSGRQFSNSRSEMNVSTLELGDSALYLCASRAGTSVTYEQYFGPGTRLTVT.

The rearrangement links TRBV14 to TRBJ1-1, with a tentative D call TRBD1 (6 bases). Between the trimmed V and J ends, which lost 0 bases and 3 bases, there was a span of 11 bases. Germline V CDR1 and CDR2: SGHDN, FVKESK. This CDR3 has 15 amino acids. The CDR3 reads CASSQERGSYTEAFF. The CDR3 bases are TGTGCCAGCAGCCAAGAGAGGGGGTCGTACACTGAAGCTTTCTTT.

The chain recombines TRBV19 with TRBJ1-1, with 7 bases matching TRBD1. Trimming took 7 bases from V and 5 from J; bases not matched to a gene: 10. Germline V gene sequence: CDR1 LNHDA, CDR2 SQIVND (reference sequence). The CDR3 loop spans 14 amino acids. The CDR3 protein is CASKKEGARTEAFF. The CDR3, as DNA: TGTGCCAGTAAAAAGGAGGGGGCAAGAACTGAAGCTTTCTTT. The whole variable domain, filled in from reference TRBV19 and TRBJ1-1, reads DGGITQSPKYLFRKEGQNVTLSCEQNLNHDAMYWYRQDPGQGLRLIYYSQIVNDFQKGDIAEGYSVSREKKESFPLTVTSAQKNPTAFYLCASKKEGARTEAFFGQGTRLTVV.

The CDR3: CSASDSASYGNTIYF. CDR3 coding DNA: TGCAGTGCTAGTGATTCAGCTAGTTACGGAAACACCATATATTTT. This chain links TRBV20-1 with TRBJ1-3; no reliable D call. The germline V gene has CDR1 DFQATT and CDR2 SNEGSKA (reference sequence). The ends were cut back, 3 bases at V and 4 bases at J, with 16 bases in the middle. CDR3 length equals 15 residues.

A few counts support this clone. This chain connects TRBV30 to TRBJ1-4, with D unresolved. The ends were cut back, 8 bases at V and 7 bases at J, with 11 bases in the middle. In germline, CDR1 is GTSNPN, CDR2 SVGIG (reference sequence). The CDR3 consists of 11 residues. In DNA form, the CDR3 reads TGTGCCCTCCTGTTCGGTGAAAAACTGTTTTTT. The encoded protein is CALLFGEKLFF.

The chain joins TRBV12-3 or TRBV12-4 to TRBJ1-4; perhaps TRBD1 as D (6 bases). Trimming pared 4 bases from V and 14 bases from J, leaving 17 bases between. The CDR3 has 13 amino acids. This CDR3 is CASSSVGGTWLFF. CDR3 sequence (DNA): TGTGCCAGCAGTTCTGTGGGGGGGACATGGCTGTTTTTT.

The gene calls are TRBV10-2 and TRBJ2-5; tentatively, D is TRBD2 (6 bases). V gave up 5 bases and J gave up 7 bases, with 11 bases separating them. CDR1 is WSHSY and CDR2 is SAAADI in the germline V gene. The CDR3 has 12 residues. The CDR3 reads CASSWDSSTQYF. CDR3 bases: TGCGCCAGCAGTTGGGACTCCTCGACCCAGTACTTC.

The V call is TRBV11-2, the J call TRBJ2-1; TRBD2 agrees at 12 bases. With V trimmed by 4 bases and J by 8 bases, 9 bases remained unmatched. The CDR3 is 16 residues long. The germline V gene encodes CDR1 SGHAT and CDR2 FQNNGV. The CDR3 spells CASSSSPGLAGYEQFF. The CDR3 nucleotides read TGTGCCAGCAGCTCTTCTCCGGGACTAGCGGGTTATGAGCAGTTCTTC.

CDR3 amino acids: CSAEDRAGEKLFF. Written as DNA, the CDR3 is TGCAGCGCCGAGGACAGGGCGGGTGAAAAACTGTTTTTT. The V call is TRBV29-1, the J call TRBJ1-4; 8 bases fit TRBD1. Germline CDR1 SQVTM, CDR2 ANQGSEA. The CDR3 runs to 13 residues. Trimming cost V 7 bases and J 7 bases; bases outside gene matches: 8.

Written as DNA, the CDR3 is TGTGCCAGCAGCCAAGGGGGCGGGAGGACCAATGAGCAGTTCTTC. This sequence encodes CASSQGGGRTNEQFF. The rearrangement joins TRBV3-1 (or the pseudogene TRBV3-2) to TRBJ2-1, with TRBD2 matching over 8 bases. CDR1 is LGHDT and CDR2 is YNNKEL in the germline V gene (reference sequence). The CDR3 is 15 amino acids. V was clipped by 1 base and J by 6 bases; unmatched bases: 5.

This clone was counted once. CDR3 nucleotide sequence: TGTGCCAGCAGTGACTTAAGGGGGACTGAAGCTTTCTTT. This encodes CASSDLRGTEAFF. This chain joins TRBV2 and TRBJ1-1; the D gene is possibly TRBD1 (6 bases). This CDR3 comprises 13 residues. The germline V gene encodes CDR1 SNHLY and CDR2 FYNNEI. Between the trimmed V and J ends, which lost 3 bases and 5 bases, there was a span of 10 bases.

The gene calls are TRBV4-1 and TRBJ1-2, with D perhaps TRBD1 (6 bases). Germline assignment: CDR1 MGHRA and CDR2 YSYEKL. The CDR3 totals 15 residues. Between the trimmed V and J ends, which lost 4 bases and 6 bases, there was a span of 18 bases. CDR3 region: CASSPPATGRNGYTF. CDR3 sequence (DNA): TGCGCCAGCAGCCCCCCAGCTACAGGGCGAAATGGCTACACCTTC.

V and J are TRBV5-4 and TRBJ2-1, with a possible D match to TRBD1 (5 bases). This CDR3 is 15 amino acids long. The V end was cut by 0 bases, the J end by 5 bases, with 12 bases between. Germline CDR1 is SGHNT and CDR2 is YYREEE (reference sequence). The DNA of the CDR3 is TGTGCCAGCAGCTTGGTCAGGGTCGGCCACAATGAGCAGTTCTTC. It codes for CASSLVRVGHNEQFF. The full variable domain, in which reference TRBV5-4 and TRBJ2-1 provide the parts outside the CDR3, is ETGVTQSPTHLIKTRGQQVTLRCSSQSGHNTVSWYQQALGQGPQFIFQYYREEENGRGNFPPRFSGLQFPNYSSELNVNALELDDSALYLCASSLVRVGHNEQFFGPGTRLTVL.

The chain carries TRBV5-1 and TRBJ1-1; tentatively, D is TRBD1 (5 bases). Germline-derived CDR1 and CDR2 are SGHRS and YFSETQ. The CDR3 has 13 amino acids. Trimming removed 7 bases at V and 4 bases at J, with 14 bases between. The CDR3 region is CASRPQGGTEAFF. The CDR3 region has the DNA TGCGCCAGCCGCCCTCAGGGCGGCACTGAAGCTTTCTTT.

The rearrangement uses TRBV10-3 and TRBJ1-1, with 7 bases identical to TRBD1. V gave up 7 bases and J gave up 4 bases; unmatched junction bases: 12. CDR1 is ENHRY, CDR2 SYGVKD, per germline. The CDR3 sequence is 15 residues long. CDR3 protein: CAINRQGGGVTEAFF. The CDR3 coding sequence is TGTGCCATCAACAGACAGGGAGGTGGGGTCACTGAAGCTTTCTTT.

This clone was seen a single time. This chain uses TRBV19 with TRBJ2-3; D uncertain. The CDR3 has 19 amino acids. Trimming shortened V by 2 bases and J by 2 bases, and 23 bases separated the two germline ends. Germline V CDR1 and CDR2: LNHDA, SQIVND (reference sequence). The CDR3 is CASSINLGSIRMHTDTQYF. The CDR3 DNA reads TGTGCCAGTAGTATAAACCTCGGAAGCATCAGGATGCACACAGATACGCAGTATTTT.

DNA for the CDR3: TGTGCCAGCAGTGGGACAGGGTATAGCAATCAGCCCCAGCATTTT. Protein product: CASSGTGYSNQPQHF. The gene calls are TRBV2 and TRBJ1-5, with 8 bases identical to TRBD1. The CDR3 extends over 15 amino acids. Germline loops: CDR1 SNHLY, CDR2 FYNNEI. V gave up 4 bases and J gave up 0 bases; unmatched junction bases: 2.

This clone qualifies as medium-sized. The chain couples TRBV9 to TRBJ1-1, with TRBD1 matching 9 bases. CDR3 length: 12 amino acids. Germline V gene lookup returns CDR1 SGDLS and CDR2 YYNGEE. V was pared by 2 bases and J by 9 bases, with 2 bases of the junction left unmatched. CDR3 in amino acids: CASSVGTGQAFF. CDR3 bases: TGTGCCAGCAGCGTCGGGACAGGGCAAGCTTTCTTT.

This clone was counted a few times. V and J are TRBV11-2 and TRBJ1-3; unclear D gene. The CDR3 covers 15 residues. V was shortened by 5 bases and J by 0 bases, with 11 bases between the two germline ends. From germline, CDR1 is SGHAT and CDR2 FQNNGV. CDR3 in DNA: TGTGCCAGCAGCCCGAGTAGGAGCTCTGGAAACACCATATATTTT. This encodes CASSPSRSSGNTIYF. The full variable domain, with the rest looked up from reference TRBV11-2 and TRBJ1-3, is EAGVAQSPRYKIIEKRQSVAFWCNPISGHATLYWYQQILGQGPKLLIQFQNNGVVDDSQLPKDRFSAERLKGVDSTLKIQPAKLEDSAVYLCASSPSRSSGNTIYFGEGSWLTVV.

The genes are TRBV7-9 and TRBJ2-2; 7 bases map to TRBD2. The CDR3 has 16 residues. Trimming took 2 bases from V and 4 from J; bases not matched to a gene: 7. Germline lookup yields CDR1 SEHNR and CDR2 FQNEAQ (reference sequence). The CDR3, as DNA: TGTGCCAGCAGCTTAACGAGGGAGGGCCGCACCGGGGAGCTGTTTTTT. Its translation: CASSLTREGRTGELFF.

The chain couples TRBV29-1 to TRBJ1-2; a weak D match, TRBD1 (5 bases). This CDR3 is 11 amino acids long. Trimming stripped 7 bases from V and 8 bases from J, with 14 bases between. Germline V CDR1 and CDR2: SQVTM, ANQGSEA. CDR3 sequence: CSAGGQGGYTF. CDR3 DNA sequence: TGCAGCGCCGGGGGTCAGGGAGGCTACACCTTC.

The gene calls are TRBV2 and TRBJ2-6; D remains unclear. V was shortened by 8 bases and J by 4 bases, with 12 bases between the two germline ends. Germline assignment: CDR1 SNHLY and CDR2 FYNNEI. The CDR3 totals 14 residues. Written as DNA, the CDR3 is TGTGCCAGCCATCAGTCCGTCGGGGCCAACGTCCTGACTTTC. Its protein is CASHQSVGANVLTF. The entire variable domain, with the rest obtained from reference TRBV2 and TRBJ2-6, is as follows: EPEVTQTPSHQVTQMGQEVILRCVPISNHLYFYWYRQILGQKVEFLVSFYNNEISEKSEIFDDQFSVERPDGSNFTLKIRSTKLEDSAMYFCASHQSVGANVLTFGAGSRLTVL.

This clone was seen once. The V gene is TRBV7-6, the J gene TRBJ2-2, with D tentatively TRBD2 (5 bases). The germline V and J ends were trimmed by 5 bases and 4 bases, with 8 bases remaining between them. The length of the CDR3 is 13 residues. The germline V gene encodes CDR1 SGHVS and CDR2 FNYEAQ. The CDR3 coding sequence is TGTGCCAGCAGCCCTGAGGGCACCGGGGAGCTGTTTTTT. The encoded protein is CASSPEGTGELFF. The full variable domain, rest sourced from reference TRBV7-6 and TRBJ2-2, is GAGVSQSPRYKVTKRGQDVALRCDPISGHVSLYWYRQALGQGPEFLTYFNYEAQQDKSGLPNDRFSAERPEGSISTLTIQRTEQRDSAMYRCASSPEGTGELFFGEGSRLTVL.

The rearrangement links TRBV3-1 (or the pseudogene TRBV3-2) to TRBJ1-3; D uncertain. The CDR3 loop spans 14 amino acids. The ends were cut back, 4 bases at V and 0 bases at J, with 7 bases in the middle. Germline CDR1 LGHDT, CDR2 YNNKEL (reference sequence). The chain's CDR3 is CASSPQSSGNTIYF. CDR3 DNA sequence: TGTGCCAGCAGCCCCCAGTCCTCTGGAAACACCATATATTTT.

This clone was picked up a small number of times. This chain uses TRBV5-5 with TRBJ2-1; 9 bases match TRBD1. Germline values: CDR1 SGHKS, CDR2 YYEKEE (reference sequence). The CDR3 consists of 15 residues. V was pared by 4 bases and J by 4 bases, with 6 bases of the junction left unmatched. CDR3 in amino acids: CASSGDRGIYNEQFF. CDR3 nucleotide sequence: TGTGCCAGCAGCGGCGACAGGGGGATATACAATGAGCAGTTCTTC.

The chain links TRBV28 to TRBJ1-1; D is unclear. This CDR3 has 14 residues. Trimming removed 10 bases from V and 6 bases from J, with 21 bases in between. CDR1 is MDHEN, CDR2 SYDVKM, per germline. The CDR3 bases are TGTGCCACCAGAGGGCCAACTCTGAGGGCTGAAGCTTTCTTT. Protein sequence: CATRGPTLRAEAFF.

J is TRBJ2-1 and V is TRBV30, with 14 nucleotides matching TRBD2. V gave up 5 bases and J gave up 2 bases; unmatched junction bases: 2. CDR3 size: 15 residues. From germline, CDR1 is GTSNPN and CDR2 SVGIG (reference sequence). Written as DNA, the CDR3 is TGTGCCTGGCGACTAGCGGGAGGGCCCTACAATGAGCAGTTCTTC. Translation gives CAWRLAGGPYNEQFF.

The gene calls are TRBV10-3 and TRBJ1-1, with D possibly being TRBD1 (5 bases). V shed 9 bases and J shed 2 bases, with 19 bases lying between them. The CDR3 is 15 amino acids. Germline CDR1 is ENHRY and CDR2 is SYGVKD. For the CDR3, the DNA is TGTGCCATTCGACCGTTGGGGGGAATTAACACTGAAGCTTTCTTT. Encoded protein: CAIRPLGGINTEAFF.

The V gene is TRBV3-1 (or the pseudogene TRBV3-2), the J gene TRBJ2-2; 16 bases fit TRBD2. Germline CDR1 reads LGHDT; CDR2 reads YNNKEL (reference sequence). This CDR3 spans 19 amino acids. V lost 4 bases, J lost 4 bases, and 9 bases stayed unmatched. CDR3 nucleotides: TGTGCCAGCAGCCCCCAGGGACTAGCGGGAGGGCCGACCACCGGGGAGCTGTTTTTT. Its protein is CASSPQGLAGGPTTGELFF.